This T cell receptor beta chain is from a study of PD-1 blockade in classical Hodgkin lymphoma. Generated by immunoSEQ multiplex PCR, the TCRdb table keeps only in-frame clones and is missing some. The repertoire holds over 75,000 clones, 90% seen once, with 2.5% to 3.5% in the top ten. On this clone itself: Its matching antigen is unknown.

Findings of the study overall: Nivolumab initiated under 1 year post-ASCT led to patient exclusion. Newly diagnosed patients and complete responders had comparable diversity at baseline.

Germline V gives CDR1 MNHEY, CDR2 SMNVEV (reference sequence). V gave up 0 bases and J gave up 2 bases, with 14 bases separating them. This CDR3 comprises 16 residues. The time point was: cycle 4 day 1 (C4D1), after about 6 weeks of nivolumab. Each of the patients experienced relapse following autologous stem cell transplantation, and their brentuximab vedotin exposure differed. The starting material was peripheral blood mononuclear cells (PBMCs), obtained before the fourth cycle of nivolumab. This chain joins TRBV27 and TRBJ2-7; D is unclear. The source of this sequence is a human donor with classical Hodgkin lymphoma. The CDR3 protein is CASSLSAGYRTYEQYF. CDR3 nucleotide sequence: TGTGCCAGCAGTTTATCGGCTGGATACCGGACCTACGAGCAGTACTTC.